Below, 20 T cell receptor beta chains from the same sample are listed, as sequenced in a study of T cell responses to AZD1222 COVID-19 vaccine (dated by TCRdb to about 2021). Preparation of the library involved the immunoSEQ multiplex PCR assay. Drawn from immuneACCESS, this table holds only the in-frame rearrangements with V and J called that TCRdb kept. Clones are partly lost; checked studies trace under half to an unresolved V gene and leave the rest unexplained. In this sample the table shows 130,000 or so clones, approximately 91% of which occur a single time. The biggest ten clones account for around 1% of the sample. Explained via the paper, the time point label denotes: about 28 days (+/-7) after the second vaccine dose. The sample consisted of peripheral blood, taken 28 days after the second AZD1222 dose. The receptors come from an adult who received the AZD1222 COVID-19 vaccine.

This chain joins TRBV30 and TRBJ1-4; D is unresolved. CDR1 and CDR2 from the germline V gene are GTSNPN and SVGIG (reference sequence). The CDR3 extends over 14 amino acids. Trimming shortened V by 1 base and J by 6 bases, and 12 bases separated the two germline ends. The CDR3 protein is CAWSDGGLDEKLFF. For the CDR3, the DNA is TGTGCCTGGAGTGATGGCGGACTTGATGAAAAACTGTTTTTT.

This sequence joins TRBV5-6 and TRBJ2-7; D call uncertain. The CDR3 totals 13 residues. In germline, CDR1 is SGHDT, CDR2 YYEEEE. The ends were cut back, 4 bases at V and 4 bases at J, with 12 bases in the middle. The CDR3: CASSPSQGYEQYF. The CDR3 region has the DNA TGTGCCAGCAGCCCTTCCCAAGGGTACGAGCAGTACTTC.

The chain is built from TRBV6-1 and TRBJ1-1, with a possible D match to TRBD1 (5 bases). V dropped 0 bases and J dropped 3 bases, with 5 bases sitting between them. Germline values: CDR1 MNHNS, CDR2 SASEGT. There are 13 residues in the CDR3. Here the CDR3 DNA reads TGTGCCAGCAGTGAAGCAGGGGACACTGAAGCTTTCTTT. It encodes CASSEAGDTEAFF.

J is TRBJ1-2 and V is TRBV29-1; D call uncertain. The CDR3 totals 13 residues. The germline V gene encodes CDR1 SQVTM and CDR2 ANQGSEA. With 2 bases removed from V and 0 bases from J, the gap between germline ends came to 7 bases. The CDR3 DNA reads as TGCAGCGTTGAACGTAGAGCTAACTATGGCTACACCTTC. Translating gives CSVERRANYGYTF.

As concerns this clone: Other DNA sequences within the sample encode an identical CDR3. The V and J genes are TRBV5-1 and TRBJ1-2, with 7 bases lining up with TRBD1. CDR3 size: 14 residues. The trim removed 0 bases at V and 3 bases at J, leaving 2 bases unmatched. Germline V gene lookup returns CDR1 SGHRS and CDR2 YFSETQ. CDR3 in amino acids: CASSLGQGYYGYTF. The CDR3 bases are TGCGCCAGCAGCTTGGGACAGGGTTACTATGGCTACACCTTC.

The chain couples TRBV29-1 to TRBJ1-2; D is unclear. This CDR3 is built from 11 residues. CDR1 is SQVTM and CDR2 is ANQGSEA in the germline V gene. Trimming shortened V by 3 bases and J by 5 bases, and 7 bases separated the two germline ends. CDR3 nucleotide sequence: TGCAGCGTTGAGAAGGGTTATGGCTACACCTTC. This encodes CSVEKGYGYTF.

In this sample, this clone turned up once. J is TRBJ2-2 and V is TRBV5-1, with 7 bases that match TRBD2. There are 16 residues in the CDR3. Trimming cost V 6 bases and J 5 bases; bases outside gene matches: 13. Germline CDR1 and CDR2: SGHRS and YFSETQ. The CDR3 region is CASKLNGGSLTGELFF. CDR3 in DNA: TGCGCCAGCAAGCTTAACGGCGGGAGTCTGACCGGGGAGCTGTTTTTT.

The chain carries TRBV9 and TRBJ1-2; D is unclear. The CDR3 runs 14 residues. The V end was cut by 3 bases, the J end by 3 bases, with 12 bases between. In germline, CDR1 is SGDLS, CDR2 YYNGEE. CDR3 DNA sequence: TGTGCCAGCAGCGCCTTTACAGCTCACTATGGCTACACCTTC. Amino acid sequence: CASSAFTAHYGYTF.

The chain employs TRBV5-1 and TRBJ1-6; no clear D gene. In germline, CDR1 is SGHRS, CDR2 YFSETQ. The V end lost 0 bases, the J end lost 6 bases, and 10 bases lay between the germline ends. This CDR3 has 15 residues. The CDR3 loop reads CASSLGQPGNSPLHF. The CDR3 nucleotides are TGCGCCAGCAGCTTGGGTCAGCCGGGTAATTCACCCCTCCACTTT.

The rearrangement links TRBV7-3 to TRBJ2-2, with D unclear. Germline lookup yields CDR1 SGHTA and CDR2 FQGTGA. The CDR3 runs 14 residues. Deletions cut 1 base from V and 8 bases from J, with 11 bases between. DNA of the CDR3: TGTGCCAGCAGCTTAATTGCAGGCCTTGGGGAGCTGTTTTTT. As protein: CASSLIAGLGELFF. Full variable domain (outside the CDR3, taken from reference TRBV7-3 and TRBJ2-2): GAGVSQTPSNKVTEKGKYVELRCDPISGHTALYWYRQSLGQGPEFLIYFQGTGAADDSGLPNDRFFAVRPEGSVSTLKIQRTERGDSAVYLCASSLIAGLGELFFGEGSRLTVL.

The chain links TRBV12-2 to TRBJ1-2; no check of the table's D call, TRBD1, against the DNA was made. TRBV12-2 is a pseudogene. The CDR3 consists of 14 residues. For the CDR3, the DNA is TGTGCAAGTCGCTTAGACCAGGGCAACTATGGCTACACCTTC. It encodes CASRLDQGNYGYTF.

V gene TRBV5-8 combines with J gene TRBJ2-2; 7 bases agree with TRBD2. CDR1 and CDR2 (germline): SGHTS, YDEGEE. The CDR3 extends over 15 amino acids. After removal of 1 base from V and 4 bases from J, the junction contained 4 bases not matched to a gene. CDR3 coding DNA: TGTGCCAGCAGCTTGTCGGGAGGAGGCACCGGGGAGCTGTTTTTT. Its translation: CASSLSGGGTGELFF.

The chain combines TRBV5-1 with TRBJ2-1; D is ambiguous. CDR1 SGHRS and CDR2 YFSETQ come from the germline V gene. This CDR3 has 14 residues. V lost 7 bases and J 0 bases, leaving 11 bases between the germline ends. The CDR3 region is CASGPGYSYNEQFF. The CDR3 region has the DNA TGCGCCAGCGGGCCAGGATACTCCTACAATGAGCAGTTCTTC.

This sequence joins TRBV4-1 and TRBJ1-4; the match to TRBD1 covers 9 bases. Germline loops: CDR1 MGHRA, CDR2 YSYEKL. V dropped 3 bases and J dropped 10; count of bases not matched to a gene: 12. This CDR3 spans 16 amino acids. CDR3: CASSQGITGGPVKLFF. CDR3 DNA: TGCGCCAGCAGCCAGGGTATAACAGGGGGCCCAGTAAAACTGTTTTTT.

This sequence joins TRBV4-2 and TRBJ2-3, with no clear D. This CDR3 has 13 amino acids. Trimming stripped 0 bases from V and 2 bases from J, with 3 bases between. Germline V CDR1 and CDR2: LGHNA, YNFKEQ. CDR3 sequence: CASSQEFTDTQYF. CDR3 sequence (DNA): TGTGCCAGCAGCCAAGAGTTCACAGATACGCAGTATTTT.

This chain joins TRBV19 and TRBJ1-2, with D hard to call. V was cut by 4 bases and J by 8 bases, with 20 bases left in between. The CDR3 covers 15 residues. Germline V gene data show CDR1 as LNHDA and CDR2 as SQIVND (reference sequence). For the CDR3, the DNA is TGTGCCAGTAGTAGCCCCATTCGGGTTCTATGGGGCTACACCTTC. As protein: CASSSPIRVLWGYTF.

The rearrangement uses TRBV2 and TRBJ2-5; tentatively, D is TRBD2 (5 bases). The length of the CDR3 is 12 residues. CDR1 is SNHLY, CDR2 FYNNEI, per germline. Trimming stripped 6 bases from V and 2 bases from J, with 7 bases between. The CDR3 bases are TGTGCCAGCAGGAGGGATCAAGAGACCCAGTACTTC. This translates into CASRRDQETQYF.

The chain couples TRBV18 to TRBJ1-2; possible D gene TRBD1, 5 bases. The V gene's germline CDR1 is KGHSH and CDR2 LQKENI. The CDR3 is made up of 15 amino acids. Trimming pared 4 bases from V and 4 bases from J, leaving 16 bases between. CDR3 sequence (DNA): TGTGCCAGCTCACAACAACGGGCAAGGGGCTATGGCTACACCTTC. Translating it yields CASSQQRARGYGYTF.

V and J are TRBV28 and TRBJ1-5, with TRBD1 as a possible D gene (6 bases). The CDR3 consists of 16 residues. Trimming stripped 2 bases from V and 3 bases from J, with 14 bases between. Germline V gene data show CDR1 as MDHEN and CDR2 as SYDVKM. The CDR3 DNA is TGTGCCAGCAGTTTAGTCGGAGGGGACATCAATCAGCCCCAGCATTTT. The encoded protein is CASSLVGGDINQPQHF.

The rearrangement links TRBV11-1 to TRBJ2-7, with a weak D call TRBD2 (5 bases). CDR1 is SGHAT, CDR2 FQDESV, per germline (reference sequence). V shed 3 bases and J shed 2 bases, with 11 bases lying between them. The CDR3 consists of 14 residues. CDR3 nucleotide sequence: TGTGCCAGCAGCTTGCCCGGGGTAGCCTACGAGCAGTACTTC. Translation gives CASSLPGVAYEQYF.